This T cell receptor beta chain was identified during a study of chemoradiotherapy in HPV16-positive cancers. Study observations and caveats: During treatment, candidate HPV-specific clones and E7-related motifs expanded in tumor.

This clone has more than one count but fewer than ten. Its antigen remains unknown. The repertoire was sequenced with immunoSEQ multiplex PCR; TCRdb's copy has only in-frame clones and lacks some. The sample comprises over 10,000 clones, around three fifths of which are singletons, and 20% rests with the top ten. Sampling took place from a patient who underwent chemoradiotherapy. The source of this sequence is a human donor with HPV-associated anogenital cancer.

The CDR3 nucleotides read TGTGCCAGCAGCCTTAACAGGGTCCCGCGCCCTGAAGCTTTCTTT. This sequence encodes CASSLNRVPRPEAFF. The rearrangement uses TRBV5-6 and TRBJ1-1; D possibly corresponds to TRBD1 (6 bases). Germline lookup yields CDR1 SGHDT and CDR2 YYEEEE. This CDR3 comprises 15 residues. Between the trimmed V and J ends, which lost 4 bases and 6 bases, there was a span of 19 bases.